This T cell receptor (beta chain) emerged from a study of T-cell memory formation after mild COVID-19. Overall study: Across donors, TCR clusters were largely donor specific.

This clonotype occurred a few times. Its antigen is unknown. Between the trimmed V and J ends, which lost 1 base and 1 base, there was a span of 10 bases. The CDR3 extends over 15 amino acids. Findings of the study overall: Confirmation of SARS-CoV-2 specificity was lacking for second-wave clones peaking day 37.

The authors produced TCR alpha and TCR beta cDNA libraries with sample barcodes and UMIs by 5'RACE using constant-segment primers. MiXCR, applied by TCRdb to the 5' RACE reads, yields one record per CDR3 protein. The sample yields 350,000 to 400,000 distinct CDR3 sequences, under 25% seen once. This chain links TRBV12-3 or TRBV12-4 with TRBJ1-2; D gene unclear. Sequencing was done on a sample of PBMCs or a T cell subset sorted from them (not recorded which). The clonotype comes from an adult woman who had mild COVID-19 (a few samples of this study predate the infection). Cell type and time point are not known. The CDR3 bases are TGTGCCAGCAGTTTAGGGGCGCCCAGTAACTATGGCTACACCTTC. Translated, it gives CASSLGAPSNYGYTF.